This T cell receptor (beta chain) comes out of a study of T cell repertoires in cytomegalovirus infection. After removal of 3 bases from V and 0 bases from J, the junction contained 13 bases not matched to a gene. The CDR3 contains 19 residues. The germline V gene encodes CDR1 DFQATT and CDR2 SNEGSKA (reference sequence). MiXCR, applied by TCRdb to the reads, yields one record per CDR3 protein. Here the sample spans nearly 550,000 distinct CDR3 sequences, about 15% being singletons. This clonotype was obtained from a human donor in good health (CMV status not recorded). Some clones in this sample may be carry-over from other donors' samples. Source material: CD8+ T cells from PBMCs. The rearrangement uses TRBV20-1 and TRBJ2-1, with 11 nucleotides matching TRBD2. Here the CDR3 reads CSASGGLAGGLSSYNEQFF. As DNA, the CDR3 is TGCAGTGCTAGCGGCGGCTTAGCGGGAGGGCTTTCCTCCTACAATGAGCAGTTCTTC.